Each of the 21 T cell receptor beta chains below was sequenced from the same sample in a study of blood T cell repertoires in COVID-19. Here immunoSEQ multiplex PCR was the method, and the copy in TCRdb shows in-frame clones only, minus some. Of tens of thousands of clones detected, 75% to 90% appear once; the ten largest clones hold 24%. The sample consisted of peripheral blood. The source is a man aged 50 to 59 with active or convalescent COVID-19.

The rearrangement joins TRBV29-1 to TRBJ1-5; 8 bases map to TRBD1. CDR1 and CDR2 (germline): SQVTM, ANQGSEA. This CDR3 comprises 13 residues. V shed 8 bases and J 6 bases; nucleotides not matched to a gene: 9. CDR3 DNA sequence: TGCAGCACGATGACAGGGGACGGTCAGCCCCAGCATTTT. This gives the protein CSTMTGDGQPQHF.

This clone was seen a handful of times. This chain links TRBV29-1 with TRBJ1-2; 10 nucleotides align to TRBD1. Trimming cost V 4 bases and J 7 bases; bases outside gene matches: 6. The germline gives CDR1 SQVTM, CDR2 ANQGSEA. This CDR3 is 13 amino acids long. In DNA, the CDR3 is TGCAGCGTTGTCAAGGGACAGGGGTTTGGCTACACCTTC. Residues: CSVVKGQGFGYTF.

CDR3 region: CASYVTRNTEAFF. For the CDR3, the DNA is TGTGCCAGCTACGTCACACGGAACACTGAAGCTTTCTTT. The chain combines TRBV28 with TRBJ1-1; D is uncertain. The CDR3 sequence is 13 residues long. In germline, CDR1 is MDHEN, CDR2 SYDVKM. The ends were cut back, 8 bases at V and 1 base at J, with 11 bases in the middle.

This clone was observed a few times. CDR3 region: CASSLVIAGATPSTDTQYF. The DNA of the CDR3 is TGTGCCAGCAGCTTAGTCATTGCGGGGGCCACACCTAGCACAGATACGCAGTATTTT. This chain connects TRBV7-2 to TRBJ2-3, with a tentative D call TRBD2 (7 bases). This CDR3 has 19 amino acids. The germline V and J ends were trimmed by 1 base and 0 bases, with 20 bases remaining between them. Germline V gene data show CDR1 as SGHTA and CDR2 as FQGNSA.

This rearrangement joins TRBV19 to TRBJ1-1; D remains unclear. V was shortened by 4 bases and J by 0 bases, with 12 bases between the two germline ends. This CDR3 region has 15 residues. Germline V gene lookup returns CDR1 LNHDA and CDR2 SQIVND (reference sequence). The CDR3 loop is CASSTPGQMNTEAFF. In DNA form, the CDR3 reads TGTGCCAGTAGTACCCCTGGGCAGATGAACACTGAAGCTTTCTTT.

This sequence joins TRBV3-1 (or the pseudogene TRBV3-2) and TRBJ1-2, with TRBD1 identical over 10 bases. Germline trimming cut 4 bases from V and 3 bases from J; bases unmatched to any gene: 8. The CDR3 spans 16 residues. CDR1 is LGHDT and CDR2 is YNNKEL in the germline V gene (reference sequence). The CDR3 coding sequence is TGTGCCAGCAGCCGACTCTCCGACAGGGGGCACTATGGCTACACCTTC. This sequence encodes CASSRLSDRGHYGYTF.

The chain is built from TRBV30 and TRBJ1-6; maybe TRBD1 (6 bases). Per the germline V gene, CDR1 is GTSNPN and CDR2 is SVGIG (reference sequence). The CDR3 is 16 amino acids. Trimming pared 8 bases from V and 5 bases from J, leaving 22 bases between. The CDR3 sequence: CAGQLFSGTNNSPLHF. The CDR3 bases are TGTGCCGGCCAATTATTCTCCGGGACAAATAATTCACCCCTCCACTTT.

The V call is TRBV6-2 or TRBV6-3, the J call TRBJ2-7, with 12 bases aligning to TRBD1. The CDR3 consists of 14 residues. V trimming: 5 bases; J trimming: 8 bases; junction bases outside the gene matches: 7. The germline V gene encodes CDR1 MNHEY and CDR2 SVGEGT. In DNA, the CDR3 is TGTGCCAGCAGTGTCGGGACAGGGGGCGCCCAGCAGTACGTC. It specifies CASSVGTGGAQQYV.

The chain recombines TRBV18 with TRBJ2-1, with TRBD2 matching 10 bases. CDR1 is KGHSH and CDR2 is LQKENI in the germline V gene. Trimming cost V 0 bases and J 10 bases; bases outside gene matches: 6. The CDR3 totals 15 residues. This CDR3 reads CASSPPSGGAWEQFF. In DNA form, the CDR3 reads TGTGCCAGCTCACCACCGAGCGGGGGGGCCTGGGAGCAGTTCTTC. The whole variable domain, filled in from reference TRBV18 and TRBJ2-1, reads NAGVMQNPRHLVRRRGQEARLRCSPMKGHSHVYWYRQLPEEGLKFMVYLQKENIIDESGMPKERFSAEFPKEGPSILRIQQVVRGDSAAYFCASSPPSGGAWEQFFGPGTRLTVL.

The sample holds one count of this clone. CDR3 amino acids: CASSQEGGGYYGYTF. The CDR3 DNA reads as TGTGCCAGCAGCCAAGAGGGGGGTGGATACTATGGCTACACCTTC. The J gene is TRBJ1-2, the V gene TRBV3-1 (or the pseudogene TRBV3-2); the D gene is possibly TRBD1 (5 bases). Trimming took 0 bases from V and 3 from J, leaving 11 bases between them. Germline CDR1 and CDR2: LGHDT and YNNKEL (reference sequence). CDR3 length: 15 residues.

This chain uses TRBV27 with TRBJ2-2, with D unclear. CDR1 MNHEY and CDR2 SMNVEV come from the germline V gene (reference sequence). V was trimmed by 3 bases and J by 10 bases, leaving 9 bases between them. The CDR3 consists of 12 residues. The CDR3: CASSFPRAELFF. The CDR3 coding sequence is TGTGCCAGCAGTTTCCCCCGCGCGGAGCTGTTTTTT.

The chain uses TRBV12-3 or TRBV12-4 and TRBJ1-4; no firm D call. CDR3 length equals 13 residues. V lost 2 bases and J 5 bases, leaving 6 bases between the germline ends. Written as DNA, the CDR3 is TGTGCCAGCAGTTTACGGGAAAATGAAAAACTGTTTTTT. Protein sequence: CASSLRENEKLFF.

The V gene is TRBV27, the J gene TRBJ2-1, with TRBD1 identical over 7 bases. The CDR3 loop spans 15 amino acids. With 4 bases clipped from V and 5 bases from J, the junction kept 8 bases outside the gene matches. Germline V gives CDR1 MNHEY, CDR2 SMNVEV (reference sequence). The CDR3 nucleotides are TGTGCCAGCAGTTCAGGGGGACCGATCAACAATGAGCAGTTCTTC. It specifies CASSSGGPINNEQFF.

This chain joins TRBV7-3 and TRBJ2-1; 10 bases fit TRBD2. The CDR3 spans 17 residues. The germline V gene encodes CDR1 SGHTA and CDR2 FQGTGA. The ends lost 3 bases at V and 6 bases at J; junction bases unmatched: 11. The CDR3 DNA reads as TGTGCCAGCAGCTTCATCCCTTCTAGCGGGAGTTTCAATGAGCAGTTCTTC. It yields the protein CASSFIPSSGSFNEQFF.

This clone was seen more than once but under ten times. The sample contains more than one DNA sequence encoding this CDR3. The J gene is TRBJ1-5, the V gene TRBV30; D unresolved. Trimming pared 0 bases from V and 4 bases from J, leaving 7 bases between. Looked up from germline, CDR1 is GTSNPN and CDR2 is SVGIG (reference sequence). The CDR3 extends over 13 amino acids. The CDR3 DNA reads TGTGCCTGGAGTGTCCGGGAGAATCAGCCCCAGCATTTT. Protein sequence: CAWSVRENQPQHF. Combining the CDR3 with reference TRBV30 and TRBJ1-5 gives the whole variable domain SQTIHQWPATLVQPVGSPLSLECTVEGTSNPNLYWYRQAAGRGLQLLFYSVGIGQISSEVPQNLSASRPQDRQFILSSKKLLLSDSGFYLCAWSVRENQPQHFGDGTRLSIL.

The chain couples TRBV5-1 to TRBJ2-1, with no clear D. CDR3 size: 15 residues. Deletions cut 1 base from V and 5 bases from J, with 13 bases between. Per germline, CDR1 SGHRS and CDR2 YFSETQ. CDR3 coding DNA: TGCGCCAGCAGCTTGACCGGTACCGATAACAATGAGCAGTTCTTC. This codes for CASSLTGTDNNEQFF.

The count of this clone is one. The genes are TRBV7-9 and TRBJ1-3; D remains ambiguous. The CDR3 extends over 14 amino acids. Germline-derived CDR1 and CDR2 are SEHNR and FQNEAQ (reference sequence). V lost 5 bases and J 0 bases, leaving 8 bases between the germline ends. The CDR3 here is CASSAGSSGNTIYF. CDR3 coding DNA: TGTGCCAGCAGCGCAGGTTCCTCTGGAAACACCATATATTTT. Combining the CDR3 with reference TRBV7-9 and TRBJ1-3 gives the whole variable domain DTGVSQNPRHKITKRGQNVTFRCDPISEHNRLYWYRQTLGQGPEFLTYFQNEAQLEKSRLLSDRFSAERPKGSFSTLEIQRTEQGDSAMYLCASSAGSSGNTIYFGEGSWLTVV.

The chain is built from TRBV2 and TRBJ2-1, with 12 bases identical to TRBD2. Germline CDR1 is SNHLY and CDR2 is FYNNEI. This CDR3 comprises 13 residues. V shed 10 bases, J shed 6 bases, and the junction held 4 bases outside the gene matches. This chain's CDR3 is CANATSGGNEQFF. As DNA, the CDR3 is TGTGCCAACGCGACTAGCGGGGGCAATGAGCAGTTCTTC. The variable domain in full, with the rest retrieved from reference TRBV2 and TRBJ2-1, is EPEVTQTPSHQVTQMGQEVILRCVPISNHLYFYWYRQILGQKVEFLVSFYNNEISEKSEIFDDQFSVERPDGSNFTLKIRSTKLEDSAMYFCANATSGGNEQFFGPGTRLTVL.

The V gene is TRBV11-2, the J gene TRBJ1-5, with 7 bases lining up with TRBD1. V gave up 1 base and J gave up 6 bases; unmatched junction bases: 12. Germline loops: CDR1 SGHAT, CDR2 FQNNGV. This CDR3 has 17 amino acids. The DNA for the CDR3 is TGTGCCAGCAGCTTAGGGGGGTGGGACAGACCCCTTCAGCCCCAGCATTTT. This translates into CASSLGGWDRPLQPQHF.

The chain joins TRBV5-6 to TRBJ1-1; D is undetermined. Germline V gene sequence: CDR1 SGHDT, CDR2 YYEEEE. CDR3 length equals 14 residues. The ends were cut back, 1 base at V and 3 bases at J, with 10 bases in the middle. The CDR3 protein is CASSLTGLHTEAFF. The CDR3, as DNA: TGTGCCAGCAGCTTGACCGGGTTGCACACTGAAGCTTTCTTT. Drawing the rest from reference TRBV5-6 and TRBJ1-1, the complete variable domain is DAGVTQSPTHLIKTRGQQVTLRCSPKSGHDTVSWYQQALGQGPQFIFQYYEEEERQRGNFPDRFSGHQFPNYSSELNVNALLLGDSALYLCASSLTGLHTEAFFGQGTRLTVV.

This chain joins TRBV5-5 and TRBJ1-2, with D possibly TRBD1 on 6 matching bases. The V gene lost 0 bases and the J gene lost 7 bases, with 16 bases spanning the gap. The CDR3 covers 15 residues. CDR1 is SGHKS and CDR2 is YYEKEE in the germline V gene (reference sequence). The CDR3 reads CASSLVAGAGGGYTF. CDR3 nucleotide sequence: TGTGCCAGCAGCTTGGTTGCAGGGGCGGGTGGTGGCTACACCTTC.